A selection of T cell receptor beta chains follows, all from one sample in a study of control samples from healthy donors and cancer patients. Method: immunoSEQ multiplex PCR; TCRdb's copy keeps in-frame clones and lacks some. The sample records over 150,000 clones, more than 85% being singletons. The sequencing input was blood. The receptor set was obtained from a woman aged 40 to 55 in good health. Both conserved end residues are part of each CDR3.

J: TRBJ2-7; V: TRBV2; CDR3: CASSGGQGSYEQYF
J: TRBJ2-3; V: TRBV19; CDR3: CASTLRGLGPNSQYF
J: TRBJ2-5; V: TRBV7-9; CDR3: CAAAGANQETQYF
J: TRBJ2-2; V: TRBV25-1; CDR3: CASTGPPENTGELFF
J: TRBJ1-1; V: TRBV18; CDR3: CASSPSTDREDEEAFF
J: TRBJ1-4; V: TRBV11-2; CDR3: CASSLEGGRVEKLFF
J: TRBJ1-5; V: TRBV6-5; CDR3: CASREGQGYNQPQHF
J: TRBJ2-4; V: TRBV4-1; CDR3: CASSQAPQGLAKNIQYF
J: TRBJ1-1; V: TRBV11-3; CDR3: CASSLKDTEAFF
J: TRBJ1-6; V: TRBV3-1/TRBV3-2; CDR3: CASSQGDSSYNSPLHF
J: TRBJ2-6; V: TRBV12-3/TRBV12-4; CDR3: CASGIGGANVLTF
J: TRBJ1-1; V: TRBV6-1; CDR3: CASSEYREDTEAFF
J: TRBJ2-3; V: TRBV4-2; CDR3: CASSQVPGTDTQYF
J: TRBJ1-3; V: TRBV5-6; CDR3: CASSMGAGNTIYF
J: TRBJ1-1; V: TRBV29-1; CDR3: CSVRAQFTEAFF
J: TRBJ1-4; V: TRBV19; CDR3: CASGQNEKLFF
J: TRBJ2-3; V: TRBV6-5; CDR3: CASSYRDSTDTQYF
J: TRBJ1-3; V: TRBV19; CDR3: CASTRAGPGNTIYF
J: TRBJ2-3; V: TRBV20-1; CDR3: CSVGRDTQYF
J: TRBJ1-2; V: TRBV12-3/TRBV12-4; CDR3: CASSSRTSGYTF
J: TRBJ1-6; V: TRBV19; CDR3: CASSLGASSYNSPLHF
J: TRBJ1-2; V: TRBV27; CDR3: CASSSGQGYGYTF
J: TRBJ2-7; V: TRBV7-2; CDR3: CASSLGRSYEQYF
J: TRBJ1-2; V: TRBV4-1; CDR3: CASSQGGTPYNYGYTF
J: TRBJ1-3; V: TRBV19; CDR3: CASSIGGGNTIYF
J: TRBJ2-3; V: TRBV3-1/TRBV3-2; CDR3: CASSWGLAGTSTDTQYF
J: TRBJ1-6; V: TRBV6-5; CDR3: CASSTTWSGNSPLHF
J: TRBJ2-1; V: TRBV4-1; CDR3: CASSQDGLNLNNEQFF
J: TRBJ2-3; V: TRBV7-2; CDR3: CASRDPGQFTDTQYF
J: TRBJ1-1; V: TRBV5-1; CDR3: CASSLGPPQGEAFF
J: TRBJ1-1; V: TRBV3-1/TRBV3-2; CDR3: CASSRGTLNTEAFF
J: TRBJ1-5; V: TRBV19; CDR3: CASHDGNQPQHF
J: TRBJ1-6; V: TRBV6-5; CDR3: CASSYDPGVNSPLHF
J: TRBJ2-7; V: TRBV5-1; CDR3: CASSLRGEGYEQYF
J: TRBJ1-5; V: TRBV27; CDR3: CASSLTSDNQPQHF
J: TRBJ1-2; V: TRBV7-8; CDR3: CASSSAGDGYTF
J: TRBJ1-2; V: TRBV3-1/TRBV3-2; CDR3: CASSQLTGGHGYTF
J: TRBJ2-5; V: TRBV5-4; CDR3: CASSEDVVETQYF
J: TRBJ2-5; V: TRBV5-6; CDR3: CASSTRNQETQYF
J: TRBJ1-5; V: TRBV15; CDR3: CATSGANQPQHF
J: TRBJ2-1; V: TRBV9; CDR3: CASSPRQGPTYNEQFF
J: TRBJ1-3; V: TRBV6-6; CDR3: CASIFGRDSGNTIYF
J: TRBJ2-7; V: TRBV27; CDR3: CASSLPRGEQYF
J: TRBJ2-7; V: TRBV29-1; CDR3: CSVPEYSGGPPGYF
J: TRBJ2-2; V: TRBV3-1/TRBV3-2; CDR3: CASSHPQSGGPTRYKTGELFF
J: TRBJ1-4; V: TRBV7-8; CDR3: CASSLRSQTTDEKLFF
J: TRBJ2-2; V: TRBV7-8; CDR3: CASSLALSGLSFANTGELFF
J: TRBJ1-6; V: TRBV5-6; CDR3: CASSFWDSPLHF
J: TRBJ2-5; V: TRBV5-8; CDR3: CASSSRQGRKETQYF
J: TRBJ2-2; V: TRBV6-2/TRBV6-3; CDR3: CASSSQGRITGELFF
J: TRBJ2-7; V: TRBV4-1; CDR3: CASGRLQGNEQYF
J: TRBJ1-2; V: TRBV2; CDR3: CASTDGTGYGYTF
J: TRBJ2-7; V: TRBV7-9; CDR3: CASSRGTYEQYF
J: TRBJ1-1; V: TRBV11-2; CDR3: CASSLGGGSEAFF